One sample yielded the 27 T cell receptor beta chains listed below, sequenced in a study of blood T cell repertoires in COVID-19. This table comes from immunoSEQ multiplex PCR, and its TCRdb copy is limited to in-frame clones, with some not included. The table has around 130,000 clones, 86% seen once. The sample comprised PBMCs or T cells enriched from blood (not recorded which). The receptors shown here come from a woman between 45 and 60 years old who had recovered from COVID-19.

This clone was detected only once. The V and J genes are TRBV5-6 and TRBJ1-1, with D perhaps matching TRBD1 (5 bases). Germline assignment: CDR1 SGHDT and CDR2 YYEEEE. Trimming shortened V by 2 bases and J by 2 bases, and 13 bases separated the two germline ends. The CDR3 consists of 15 residues. The DNA of the CDR3 is TGTGCCAGCAGCTTCCCCACCAGGGTAAACACTGAAGCTTTCTTT. It is translated as CASSFPTRVNTEAFF.

The V call is TRBV19, the J call TRBJ1-1, with D maybe TRBD1 (6 bases). Germline V lookup: CDR1 LNHDA, CDR2 SQIVND (reference sequence). The CDR3 covers 13 residues. V was shortened by 4 bases and J by 5 bases, with 11 bases between the two germline ends. The CDR3 DNA reads as TGTGCCAGTAGTAGCACAGGGTGGACTGAAGCTTTCTTT. Translated: CASSSTGWTEAFF. Looking up the rest from reference TRBV19 and TRBJ1-1 gives the full variable domain: DGGITQSPKYLFRKEGQNVTLSCEQNLNHDAMYWYRQDPGQGLRLIYYSQIVNDFQKGDIAEGYSVSREKKESFPLTVTSAQKNPTAFYLCASSSTGWTEAFFGQGTRLTVV.

The V call is TRBV7-2, the J call TRBJ2-2, with a tentative D call TRBD2 (7 bases). Trimming took off 0 bases at V and 7 bases at J, with 12 bases between the two ends. The CDR3 is 15 amino acids. Germline V gene lookup returns CDR1 SGHTA and CDR2 FQGNSA. CDR3 in amino acids: CASSLAGGPDGELFF. CDR3 coding DNA: TGTGCCAGCAGCTTAGCGGGGGGGCCGGACGGGGAGCTGTTTTTT. Together with reference TRBV7-2 and TRBJ2-2, the CDR3 gives the full variable domain: GAGVSQSPSNKVTEKGKDVELRCDPISGHTALYWYRQSLGQGLEFLIYFQGNSAPDKSGLPSDRFSAERTGGSVSTLTIQRTQQEDSAVYLCASSLAGGPDGELFFGEGSRLTVL.

The J gene is TRBJ2-3, the V gene TRBV19, with D uncertain. Germline CDR1 reads LNHDA; CDR2 reads SQIVND (reference sequence). Between the trimmed V and J ends, which lost 2 bases and 0 bases, there was a span of 6 bases. This CDR3 comprises 14 residues. The CDR3 coding sequence is TGTGCCAGTAGTATAACTCCCAGCACAGATACGCAGTATTTT. This codes for CASSITPSTDTQYF.

CDR3 DNA: TGCGCCAGCAGCCCGATCTCAGCTACCTTCGGGTATGAGCAGTTCTTC. Its translation: CASSPISATFGYEQFF. The chain uses TRBV4-1 and TRBJ2-1, with unresolved D. Germline-derived CDR1 and CDR2 are MGHRA and YSYEKL. The ends were cut back, 4 bases at V and 8 bases at J, with 21 bases in the middle. The CDR3 is 16 residues long.

The rearrangement links TRBV6-5 to TRBJ2-7, with TRBD2 as a possible D gene (5 bases). The CDR3 loop spans 12 amino acids. In germline, CDR1 is MNHEY, CDR2 SVGAGI. With 10 bases removed from V and 4 bases from J, the gap between germline ends came to 14 bases. CDR3: CATGPPGYEQYF. DNA for the CDR3: TGTGCCACCGGGCCTCCGGGATACGAGCAGTACTTC.

This chain links TRBV5-1 with TRBJ2-3; D is perhaps TRBD2 (6 bases). CDR1 is SGHRS and CDR2 is YFSETQ in the germline V gene. V was shortened by 0 bases and J by 0 bases, with 8 bases between the two germline ends. The CDR3 contains 15 residues. The CDR3 DNA follows: TGCGCCAGCAGCTTGGTTGGGACTAGCACAGATACGCAGTATTTT. Amino acids: CASSLVGTSTDTQYF.

This sequence joins TRBV19 and TRBJ1-5; no clear D gene. CDR3 length equals 16 residues. Germline CDR1 LNHDA, CDR2 SQIVND (reference sequence). Trimming shortened V by 3 bases and J by 0 bases, and 12 bases separated the two germline ends. CDR3 protein: CASSIGGRISNQPQHF. The CDR3 bases are TGTGCCAGTAGTATCGGCGGGCGAATTAGCAATCAGCCCCAGCATTTT.

The chain joins TRBV4-1 to TRBJ1-2; D call uncertain. V lost 1 base, J lost 3 bases, and 9 bases lay in between. Germline loops: CDR1 MGHRA, CDR2 YSYEKL. The CDR3 sequence is 14 residues long. CDR3 region: CASSQGARDYGYTF. In DNA, the CDR3 is TGCGCCAGCAGCCAAGGGGCAAGAGACTATGGCTACACCTTC.

The CDR3 DNA sequence: TGCAGTGCTAGTCCCGGGGGGGGCGCCTACGAGCAGTACTTC. Translating gives CSASPGGGAYEQYF. The V gene is TRBV20-1, the J gene TRBJ2-7; 8 bases are shared with TRBD2. CDR3 length: 14 amino acids. V shed 3 bases, J shed 2 bases, and the junction held 6 bases outside the gene matches. In germline, CDR1 is DFQATT, CDR2 SNEGSKA (reference sequence).

The V gene is TRBV7-8, the J gene TRBJ2-4; D is perhaps TRBD2 (6 bases). The CDR3 has 19 residues. V lost 0 bases to trimming and J lost 0 bases, with 18 bases between them. Per the germline V gene, CDR1 is SGHVS and CDR2 is FQNEAQ. This chain's CDR3 is CASSLAGLSAGLAKNIQYF. The CDR3 DNA follows: TGTGCCAGCAGCTTAGCGGGACTTTCCGCGGGCCTAGCCAAAAACATTCAGTACTTC. Full variable domain (remainder filled in from reference TRBV7-8 and TRBJ2-4): GAGVSQSPRYKVAKRGQDVALRCDPISGHVSLFWYQQALGQGPEFLTYFQNEAQLDKSGLPSDRFFAERPEGSVSTLKIQRTQQEDSAVYLCASSLAGLSAGLAKNIQYFGAGTRLSVL.

This clone has just one count. This chain connects TRBV5-5 to TRBJ1-6, with D maybe TRBD1 (5 bases). The V gene's germline CDR1 is SGHKS and CDR2 YYEKEE (reference sequence). The CDR3 sequence is 13 residues long. Trimming left V 4 bases short and J 9 bases short, with 11 bases between. The CDR3 protein is CASSPDIFSPLHF. CDR3 DNA sequence: TGTGCCAGCAGCCCGGACATTTTTTCACCCCTCCACTTT. Complete variable domain (other parts from reference TRBV5-5 and TRBJ1-6): DAGVTQSPTHLIKTRGQQVTLRCSPISGHKSVSWYQQVLGQGPQFIFQYYEKEERGRGNFPDRFSARQFPNYSSELNVNALLLGDSALYLCASSPDIFSPLHFGNGTRLTVT.

The J gene is TRBJ2-7, the V gene TRBV9, with 7 bases aligning to TRBD1. The V gene end was trimmed by 3 bases and the J gene end by 0 bases; junction bases not matched to a gene: 3. Germline CDR1 is SGDLS and CDR2 is YYNGEE. The CDR3 has 14 residues. DNA of the CDR3: TGTGCCAGCAGCGCGACAGGGAGCTCCTACGAGCAGTACTTC. Protein sequence: CASSATGSSYEQYF.

The V and J genes are TRBV4-3 and TRBJ1-5; 10 bases fit TRBD1. This CDR3 is built from 16 residues. Germline CDR1 is LGHNA and CDR2 is YSLEER. Losses at the gene ends were 0 bases for V and 7 bases for J; bases not matched to a gene: 6. DNA for the CDR3: TGCGCCAGCAGCCAAGATCTGGGGACAGGGGACCAGCCCCAGCATTTT. As protein: CASSQDLGTGDQPQHF.

V usage is TRBV10-3 and J usage is TRBJ1-5; 9 nucleotides align to TRBD1. The CDR3 loop spans 15 amino acids. With 2 bases clipped from V and 1 base from J, the junction kept 0 bases outside the gene matches. The germline gives CDR1 ENHRY, CDR2 SYGVKD. The CDR3 loop reads CAISEGQGSNQPQHF. The CDR3 DNA follows: TGTGCCATCAGTGAGGGACAGGGGAGCAATCAGCCCCAGCATTTT.

The gene calls are TRBV27 and TRBJ2-7; TRBD1 aligns across 9 bases. Germline V gene lookup returns CDR1 MNHEY and CDR2 SMNVEV (reference sequence). This CDR3 spans 13 amino acids. The V gene end was trimmed by 6 bases and the J gene end by 5 bases; junction bases not matched to a gene: 5. In DNA form, the CDR3 reads TGTGCCAGCAGGACCGGGACAGGGCACGAGCAGTACTTC. This translates into CASRTGTGHEQYF.

This chain uses TRBV7-9 with TRBJ2-7; no reliable D call. With 3 bases removed from V and 6 bases from J, the gap between germline ends came to 12 bases. The CDR3 spans 13 residues. Germline-derived CDR1 and CDR2 are SEHNR and FQNEAQ (reference sequence). In nucleotides, the CDR3 is TGTGCCAGCAGCTTCCGAACGGGTCGCGAGCAGTACTTC. The encoded protein is CASSFRTGREQYF.

J is TRBJ1-1 and V is TRBV9; D is unresolved. There are 14 residues in the CDR3. Trimming left V 3 bases short and J 4 bases short, with 13 bases between. Germline V gene lookup returns CDR1 SGDLS and CDR2 YYNGEE. CDR3 region: CASSATPAPTEAFF. The CDR3 coding sequence is TGTGCCAGCAGCGCGACACCTGCTCCCACTGAAGCTTTCTTT.

The count of this clone is one. J is TRBJ1-3 and V is TRBV14; TRBD1 is a possible D gene (6 bases). CDR1 is SGHDN and CDR2 is FVKESK in the germline V gene. V was cut by 1 base and J by 2 bases, with 9 bases left in between. There are 15 residues in the CDR3. The CDR3 is CASSQVGTTGNTIYF. For the CDR3, the DNA is TGTGCCAGCAGCCAAGTTGGGACAACTGGAAACACCATATATTTT.

This chain connects TRBV5-6 to TRBJ2-3, with D perhaps TRBD1 (6 bases). There are 15 residues in the CDR3. V was shortened by 0 bases and J by 5 bases, with 13 bases between the two germline ends. Looked up from germline, CDR1 is SGHDT and CDR2 is YYEEEE. The CDR3 reads CASSLAGQGRDTQYF. The CDR3 bases are TGTGCCAGCAGCTTGGCCGGGCAGGGGCGAGATACGCAGTATTTT.

The chain couples TRBV11-3 to TRBJ2-1; 13 nucleotides match TRBD2. Trimming cost V 1 base and J 8 bases; bases outside gene matches: 17. In germline, CDR1 is SGHNT, CDR2 YENEEA. This CDR3 is 20 amino acids long. The DNA of the CDR3 is TGTGCCAGCAGCTTAGGCGGCGGAAGACTAGCGGGGGGCCCTTTGGATGAGCAGTTCTTC. This translates into CASSLGGGRLAGGPLDEQFF. The whole variable domain, filled in from reference TRBV11-3 and TRBJ2-1, reads EAGVVQSPRYKIIEKKQPVAFWCNPISGHNTLYWYLQNLGQGPELLIRYENEEAVDDSQLPKDRFSAERLKGVDSTLKIQPAELGDSAVYLCASSLGGGRLAGGPLDEQFFGPGTRLTVL.

The chain links TRBV5-8 to TRBJ2-5; 8 bases line up with TRBD1. The CDR3 is 15 amino acids. Germline loops: CDR1 SGHTS, CDR2 YDEGEE. Trimming at V came to 2 bases and at J to 4 bases, leaving 7 bases not matched to a gene. The CDR3 sequence: CASSFTGTGSETQYF. As DNA, the CDR3 is TGTGCCAGCAGCTTCACCGGGACAGGTTCAGAGACCCAGTACTTC.

This sequence joins TRBV7-2 and TRBJ2-5; D is unresolved. This CDR3 has 13 amino acids. The V end was cut by 1 base, the J end by 4 bases, with 7 bases between. Germline CDR1 reads SGHTA; CDR2 reads FQGNSA. The CDR3 DNA is TGTGCCAGCAGCTTAGTGGCCCCAGAGACCCAGTACTTC. Translation: CASSLVAPETQYF.

This clone came up once. This chain joins TRBV7-9 and TRBJ2-5, with a possible D match to TRBD1 (5 bases). This CDR3 has 13 amino acids. V was shortened by 5 bases and J by 2 bases, with 9 bases between the two germline ends. CDR1 and CDR2 from the germline V gene are SEHNR and FQNEAQ (reference sequence). The CDR3 protein is CASSARGQETQYF. CDR3 nucleotide sequence: TGTGCCAGCAGCGCTAGGGGTCAAGAGACCCAGTACTTC.

The rearrangement links TRBV19 to TRBJ1-3; no clear D gene. Germline values: CDR1 LNHDA, CDR2 SQIVND (reference sequence). V was pared by 2 bases and J by 4 bases, with 15 bases between. This CDR3 comprises 16 residues. In DNA form, the CDR3 reads TGTGCCAGTAGTATATTTGGAGGGATTAGCGGAAACACCATATATTTT. Amino acids: CASSIFGGISGNTIYF.

This rearrangement joins TRBV7-9 to TRBJ2-7; D is unresolved. Trimming stripped 1 base from V and 4 bases from J, with 11 bases between. Germline assignment: CDR1 SEHNR and CDR2 FQNEAQ (reference sequence). The CDR3 consists of 14 residues. The CDR3 is CASSLVTPGYEQYF. The CDR3 DNA is TGTGCCAGCAGCTTAGTCACACCCGGGTACGAGCAGTACTTC. The full variable domain, rest sourced from reference TRBV7-9 and TRBJ2-7, is DTGVSQNPRHKITKRGQNVTFRCDPISEHNRLYWYRQTLGQGPEFLTYFQNEAQLEKSRLLSDRFSAERPKGSFSTLEIQRTEQGDSAMYLCASSLVTPGYEQYFGPGTRLTVT.

The J gene is TRBJ1-5, the V gene TRBV2, with 10 bases fitting TRBD1. The V gene end was trimmed by 4 bases and the J gene end by 2 bases; junction bases not matched to a gene: 14. Germline loops: CDR1 SNHLY, CDR2 FYNNEI. CDR3 length: 19 residues. The CDR3 loop is CASSVKTGGALFGNQPQHF. Here the CDR3 DNA reads TGTGCCAGCAGTGTTAAGACAGGGGGCGCGTTATTTGGCAATCAGCCCCAGCATTTT.